The clone carrying this T cell receptor (beta chain) has just one count. The table came from immunoSEQ multiplex PCR; TCRdb's copy has only in-frame clones and leaves some out. This sample has about 2.4 million clones, with roughly 93% found just once. These data come from a study of shared clonotypes between healthy human individuals. Trimming shortened V by 3 bases and J by 0 bases, and 15 bases separated the two germline ends. This CDR3 has 17 residues. Per germline, CDR1 MNHEY and CDR2 SMNVEV (reference sequence). The study separated CD4+ cells into CD45RA+ naive and CD45RA-negative memory subsets.

The TCR sequence derives from a man between 18 and 29 years old in good health. Some clones in this sample may be carry-over from other donors' samples. V is TRBV27 and J is TRBJ1-5, with a tentative D call TRBD1 (6 bases). Sequenced input: naive CD4+ T cells from PBMCs. Subset noted: CD45RA+ positively selected. CDR3 DNA: TGTGCCAGCAGTTTGTCCGCGGGGGCGGATAGCAATCAGCCCCAGCATTTT. It codes for CASSLSAGADSNQPQHF.